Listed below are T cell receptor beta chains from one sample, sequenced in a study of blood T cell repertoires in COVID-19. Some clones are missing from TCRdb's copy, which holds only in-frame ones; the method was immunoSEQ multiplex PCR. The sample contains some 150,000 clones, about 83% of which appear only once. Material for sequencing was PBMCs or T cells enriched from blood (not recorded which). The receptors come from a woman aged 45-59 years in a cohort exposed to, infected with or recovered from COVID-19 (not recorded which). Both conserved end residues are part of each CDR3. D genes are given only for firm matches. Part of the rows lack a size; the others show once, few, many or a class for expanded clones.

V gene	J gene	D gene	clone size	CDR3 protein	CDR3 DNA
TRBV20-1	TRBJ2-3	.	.	CSASRTADNTSF	TGCAGTGCTAGTCGGACAGCCGATAACACATCCTTT
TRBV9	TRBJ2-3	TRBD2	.	CASSPSGVKDTQYF	TGTGCCAGCAGCCCCAGCGGGGTCAAAGATACGCAGTATTTT
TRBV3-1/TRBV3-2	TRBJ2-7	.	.	CASSFGQGFSYEQYF	TGTGCCAGCAGCTTCGGGCAGGGTTTTTCGTACGAGCAGTACTTC
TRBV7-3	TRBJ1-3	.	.	CASSPQNSGNTIYF	TGTGCCAGCAGCCCCCAGAACTCTGGAAACACCATATATTTT
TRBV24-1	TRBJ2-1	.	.	CATSDGRMTEDNEQFF	TGTGCCACCAGTGATGGCCGAATGACAGAAGACAATGAGCAGTTCTTC
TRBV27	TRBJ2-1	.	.	CASSLASIGHNEQFF	TGTGCCAGCAGTTTGGCTAGTATTGGCCACAATGAGCAGTTCTTC
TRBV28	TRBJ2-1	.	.	CASSLLTNGPNEQFF	TGTGCCAGCAGTTTGCTTACTAATGGTCCCAATGAGCAGTTCTTC
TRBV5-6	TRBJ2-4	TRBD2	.	CASSEVRETSGKNIQYF	TGTGCCAGCAGCGAGGTCCGTGAGACTAGCGGCAAAAACATTCAGTACTTC
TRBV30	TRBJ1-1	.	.	CAWSARLGLNTEAFF	TGTGCCTGGAGTGCCCGGTTAGGACTTAACACTGAAGCTTTCTTT
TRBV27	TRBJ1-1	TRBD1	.	CASSLIQDRGTEAFF	TGTGCCAGCAGTTTAATCCAGGACAGGGGGACTGAAGCTTTCTTT
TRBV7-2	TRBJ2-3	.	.	CASSFTPRYTDTQYF	TGTGCCAGCAGCTTTACACCGCGGTACACAGATACGCAGTATTTT
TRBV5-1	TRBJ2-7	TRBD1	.	CASSLDWDRGHEQYF	TGCGCCAGCAGCTTGGACTGGGACAGGGGGCACGAGCAGTACTTC
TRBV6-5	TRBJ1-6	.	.	CASNPQVSSPLHF	TGTGCCAGCAACCCACAGGTATCATCACCCCTCCACTTT
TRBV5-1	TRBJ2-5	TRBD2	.	CASSPKREWMFETQYF	TGCGCCAGCAGCCCAAAGCGGGAGTGGATGTTTGAGACCCAGTACTTC
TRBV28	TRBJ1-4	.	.	CASRTAAVEKLFF	TGTGCCAGCAGGACCGCGGCCGTTGAAAAACTGTTTTTT
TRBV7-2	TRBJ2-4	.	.	CASSYGQWENIQYF	TGTGCCAGCAGCTATGGACAGTGGGAAAACATTCAGTACTTC
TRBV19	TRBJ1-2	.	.	CASSIDGRLAYGYTF	TGTGCCAGTAGTATAGATGGCAGGCTAGCCTATGGCTACACCTTC
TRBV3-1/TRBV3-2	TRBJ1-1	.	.	CASSQGDRVNTEAFF	TGTGCCAGCAGCCAAGGAGACAGAGTGAACACTGAAGCTTTCTTT
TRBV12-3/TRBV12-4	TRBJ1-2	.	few	CASAGSVNYGYTF	TGTGCCAGTGCAGGGTCGGTTAACTATGGCTACACCTTC
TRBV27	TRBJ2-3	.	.	CASSLRGETNTQYF	TGTGCCAGCAGTTTACGTGGAGAAACAAATACGCAGTATTTT
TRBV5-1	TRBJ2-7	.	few	CASSLNREQYF	TGCGCCAGCAGCTTGAATCGGGAGCAGTACTTC
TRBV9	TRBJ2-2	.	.	CASSGRGTGELFF	TGTGCCAGCAGCGGACGGGGCACCGGGGAGCTGTTTTTT
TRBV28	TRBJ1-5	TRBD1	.	CASSGIRGGWGPQHF	TGTGCCAGCAGTGGCATAAGAGGGGGCTGGGGGCCCCAGCATTTT
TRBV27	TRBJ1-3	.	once	CASSLRVSVTPYSGNTIYF	TGTGCCAGCAGTTTACGCGTAAGTGTTACTCCCTACTCTGGAAACACCATATATTTT
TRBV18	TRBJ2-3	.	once	CASSPGSSSARVGTDTQYF	TGTGCCAGCTCACCAGGCTCTAGCAGTGCCCGGGTGGGCACAGATACGCAGTATTTT
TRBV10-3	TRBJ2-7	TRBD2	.	CATQGVGLEIEQYF	TGTGCCACCCAAGGGGTGGGACTAGAAATCGAGCAGTACTTC
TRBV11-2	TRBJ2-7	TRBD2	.	CASSLGSGGSYEQYF	TGTGCCAGCAGCTTAGGTAGCGGGGGGTCCTACGAGCAGTACTTC
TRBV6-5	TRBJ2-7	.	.	CASSYRGRSEAYEQYF	TGTGCCAGCAGTTATAGGGGTAGGAGCGAGGCCTACGAGCAGTACTTC
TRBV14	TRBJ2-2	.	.	CASSQVTGDTGELFF	TGTGCCAGCAGCCAAGTTACGGGGGACACCGGGGAGCTGTTTTTT
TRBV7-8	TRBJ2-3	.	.	CASSMREVPISTDTQYF	TGTGCCAGCAGTATGCGGGAAGTTCCCATCAGCACAGATACGCAGTATTTT
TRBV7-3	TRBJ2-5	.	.	CASSLTQGGQTQYF	TGTGCCAGCAGCTTAACTCAGGGGGGACAGACCCAGTACTTC
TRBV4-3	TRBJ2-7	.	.	CASSQDGQGSWYEQYF	TGCGCCAGCAGCCAAGATGGGCAGGGGAGTTGGTACGAGCAGTACTTC
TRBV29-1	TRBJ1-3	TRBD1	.	CSAGDSSGNTIYF	TGCAGCGCGGGGGACAGCTCTGGAAACACCATATATTTT
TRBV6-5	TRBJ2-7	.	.	CASSSEDTRRTYEQYF	TGTGCCAGCAGTTCCGAGGACACGCGGCGTACCTACGAGCAGTACTTC
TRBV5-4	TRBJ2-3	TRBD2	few	CASSLDTSGGADTQYF	TGTGCCAGCAGCTTGGATACTAGCGGGGGCGCAGATACGCAGTATTTT
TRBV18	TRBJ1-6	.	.	CASSPVEVSGISSYNSPLHF	TGTGCCAGCTCACCGGTTGAGGTCTCGGGGATCAGCTCCTATAATTCACCCCTCCACTTT
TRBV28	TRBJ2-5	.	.	CASSLWVGLETQYF	TGTGCCAGCAGTTTATGGGTCGGTCTGGAGACCCAGTACTTC
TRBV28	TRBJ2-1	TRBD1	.	CASSRDSSYNEQFF	TGTGCCAGCAGTAGGGACAGCTCCTACAATGAGCAGTTCTTC